The next 22 T cell receptor beta chains were all read from a single sample in a study of CD8 T cells in Susac syndrome. An input of 0.5 to 1 ug of RNA was subjected to reverse transcription using random hexamers. TCRdb reprocessed the immunoSEQ multiplex PCR reads via MiXCR and lists one record per CDR3 protein. The top ten hold roughly 0.14% of the sample, which has under 250,000 distinct CDR3 sequences, 94% seen once. Sequencing was carried out using CD4+ T cells from PBMCs. Every receptor here comes from a human donor with Susac syndrome.

The V call is TRBV6-6, the J call TRBJ2-2, with D possibly being TRBD2 (5 bases). CDR1 MNHNY and CDR2 SVGAGI come from the germline V gene (reference sequence). V was trimmed by 5 bases and J by 14 bases, leaving 18 bases between them. The CDR3 is made up of 13 amino acids. The CDR3 nucleotides are TGTGCCAGCAGTACGACTACCGGTGGGAAACTGTTTTTT. It translates to CASSTTTGGKLFF.

The rearrangement uses TRBV2 and TRBJ1-4, with D unclear. Trimming left V 6 bases short and J 0 bases short, with 8 bases between. The CDR3 is 14 amino acids. CDR1 is SNHLY, CDR2 FYNNEI, per germline. DNA for the CDR3: TGTGCCAGCAGCTACAGCGCAACTAATGAAAAACTGTTTTTT. This codes for CASSYSATNEKLFF.

The chain employs TRBV6-2 or TRBV6-3 and TRBJ1-1; D possibly corresponds to TRBD1 (6 bases). The V end lost 4 bases, the J end lost 1 base, and 13 bases lay between the germline ends. The CDR3 length is 15 residues. Germline V gives CDR1 MNHEY, CDR2 SVGEGT. The CDR3 loop is CASSSSGTRNTEAFF. CDR3 nucleotide sequence: TGTGCCAGCAGTTCTTCCGGGACACGGAACACTGAAGCTTTCTTT.

This clonotype was seen just once. The rearrangement joins TRBV30 to TRBJ1-1; tentatively, D is TRBD1 (5 bases). This CDR3 contains 14 residues. Trimming took 5 bases from V and 5 from J, leaving 18 bases between them. Germline CDR1 is GTSNPN and CDR2 is SVGIG (reference sequence). This CDR3 reads CAWERSGGWTEAFF. CDR3 nucleotide sequence: TGTGCCTGGGAGCGGTCGGGGGGGTGGACTGAAGCTTTCTTT.

V gene TRBV20-1 combines with J gene TRBJ2-7; TRBD1 aligns across 9 bases. J lost 2 bases, V lost 5 bases, and 7 bases had no gene match. The CDR3 contains 14 residues. Germline CDR1 and CDR2: DFQATT and SNEGSKA (reference sequence). The CDR3 spells CSAYRDRDPYEQYF. In DNA, the CDR3 is TGCAGTGCTTACCGGGACAGGGACCCCTACGAGCAGTACTTC.

The genes are TRBV12-3 or TRBV12-4 and TRBJ2-7; TRBD2 might be the D (5 bases). V lost 3 bases and J lost 7, with 16 bases in between. The length of the CDR3 is 14 residues. CDR3 DNA: TGTGCCAGCAGTTTTGGGTACGGGGTCAGAGAGCAGTACTTC. Translating it yields CASSFGYGVREQYF.

J is TRBJ1-1 and V is TRBV4-1; D uncertain. Trimming cost V 2 bases and J 2 bases, with 9 bases left between them. Germline CDR1 reads MGHRA; CDR2 reads YSYEKL. The CDR3 has 14 residues. For the CDR3, the DNA is TGCGCCAGCAGCCAACGAAGGGTAAACACTGAAGCTTTCTTT. This gives the protein CASSQRRVNTEAFF.

The V call is TRBV6-1, the J call TRBJ2-7; D remains ambiguous. Between the trimmed V and J ends, which lost 0 bases and 6 bases, there was a span of 3 bases. Germline lookup yields CDR1 MNHNS and CDR2 SASEGT. The CDR3 covers 11 residues. CDR3 protein: CASSEAPEQYF. The DNA of the CDR3 is TGTGCCAGCAGTGAAGCGCCCGAGCAGTACTTC.

CDR3 DNA sequence: TGTGCCAGCAGTTACCCGCAGGGGTTTTCCTACGAGCAGTACTTC. It translates to CASSYPQGFSYEQYF. The chain combines TRBV6-2 or TRBV6-3 with TRBJ2-7, with TRBD1 as a possible D gene (6 bases). Germline CDR1 MNHEY, CDR2 SVGEGT. The CDR3 is 15 amino acids. V was cut by 2 bases and J by 1 base, with 12 bases left in between.

V and J are TRBV6-5 and TRBJ1-2; TRBD1 aligns across 8 bases. The CDR3 spans 13 residues. The germline V gene has CDR1 MNHEY and CDR2 SVGAGI. V dropped 6 bases and J dropped 4; count of bases not matched to a gene: 4. As DNA, the CDR3 is TGTGCCAGCAGACTCACAGGGGGCTATGGCTACACCTTC. It yields the protein CASRLTGGYGYTF.

This rearrangement joins TRBV29-1 to TRBJ1-2, with TRBD1 as a possible D gene (5 bases). V lost 3 bases, J lost 6 bases, and 8 bases lay in between. From germline, CDR1 is SQVTM and CDR2 ANQGSEA. The CDR3 contains 11 residues. The CDR3 region is CSVEATDGYTF. The CDR3 DNA reads TGCAGCGTTGAGGCGACAGATGGCTACACCTTC.

CDR3: CSVRGSEGYTF. CDR3 bases: TGCAGCGTTCGGGGCTCGGAGGGCTACACCTTC. The chain employs TRBV29-1 and TRBJ1-2; a possible D gene is TRBD1 (5 bases). With 5 bases removed from V and 8 bases from J, the gap between germline ends came to 12 bases. From germline, CDR1 is SQVTM and CDR2 ANQGSEA. This CDR3 has 11 amino acids.

This chain joins TRBV9 and TRBJ2-5; 7 bases agree with TRBD2. CDR1 is SGDLS and CDR2 is YYNGEE in the germline V gene. This CDR3 is built from 15 residues. J was trimmed by 2 bases and V by 4 bases; bases with no gene match: 8. The chain's CDR3 is CASSYGTTTQETQYF. The CDR3 DNA sequence: TGTGCCAGCAGCTACGGGACTACTACTCAAGAGACCCAGTACTTC.

V is TRBV25-1 and J is TRBJ1-5; a possible D gene is TRBD1 (5 bases). Trimming removed 1 base at V and 7 bases at J, with 11 bases between. Per germline, CDR1 MGHDK and CDR2 SYGVNS. The CDR3 consists of 14 residues. The CDR3 protein is CASSEFGDSQPQHF. The CDR3 DNA sequence: TGTGCCAGCAGTGAATTTGGGGACTCCCAGCCCCAGCATTTT.

There are a few counts of this clonotype. The genes are TRBV6-1 and TRBJ1-3, with D possibly matching TRBD1 (5 bases). The V gene lost 6 bases and the J gene lost 3 bases, with 9 bases spanning the gap. The germline V gene encodes CDR1 MNHNS and CDR2 SASEGT. The length of the CDR3 is 13 residues. CDR3 in amino acids: CASRTGGGNTIYF. The DNA for the CDR3 is TGTGCCAGCAGAACGGGGGGTGGAAACACCATATATTTT.

The rearrangement uses TRBV29-1 and TRBJ1-2; tentative D call: TRBD1 (6 bases). The V end lost 4 bases, the J end lost 6 bases, and 9 bases lay between the germline ends. This CDR3 has 11 residues. Germline CDR1 reads SQVTM; CDR2 reads ANQGSEA. This CDR3 is CSVGQVNGYTF. CDR3 DNA sequence: TGCAGCGTTGGACAGGTCAATGGCTACACCTTC.

This clonotype turned up a few times. The rearrangement links TRBV12-3 or TRBV12-4 to TRBJ2-3; 7 nucleotides match TRBD1. Trimming cost V 4 bases and J 2 bases; bases outside gene matches: 3. The CDR3 extends over 14 amino acids. The CDR3 region is CASSSGTATDTQYF. In DNA form, the CDR3 reads TGTGCCAGCAGTTCCGGGACAGCCACAGATACGCAGTATTTT.

This CDR3 is CASTEDSNQPQHF. The CDR3 bases are TGTGCCAGCACAGAAGACAGCAATCAGCCCCAGCATTTT. The V call is TRBV6-6, the J call TRBJ1-5, with unresolved D. The CDR3 totals 13 residues. Germline CDR1 reads MNHNY; CDR2 reads SVGAGI (reference sequence). V lost 7 bases and J lost 1, with 8 bases in between.

The J gene is TRBJ2-5, the V gene TRBV12-5; tentatively, D is TRBD1 or TRBD2 (5 bases each). Germline CDR1 reads LGHNT; CDR2 reads FRNRAP. The CDR3 length is 15 residues. V was shortened by 1 base and J by 4 bases, with 13 bases between the two germline ends. This chain's CDR3 is CASGLGDQTRETQYF. CDR3 nucleotides: TGTGCTAGTGGTTTGGGGGACCAAACGCGAGAGACCCAGTACTTC.

The chain has TRBV12-3 or TRBV12-4 and TRBJ1-5; D perhaps matches TRBD1 (6 bases). With 1 base removed from V and 2 bases from J, the gap between germline ends came to 12 bases. The CDR3 is 16 residues long. The CDR3 coding sequence is TGTGCCAGCAGTTTAGTAGGGGGGCGCGGCAATCAGCCCCAGCATTTT. Its translation: CASSLVGGRGNQPQHF.

This chain joins TRBV12-3 or TRBV12-4 and TRBJ2-7; 7 nucleotides agree with TRBD1. V lost 0 bases, J lost 5 bases, and 7 bases stayed unmatched. This CDR3 comprises 15 residues. The CDR3: CASSLAGTEDDEQYF. The CDR3 nucleotides read TGTGCCAGCAGTTTAGCCGGGACAGAAGACGACGAGCAGTACTTC.

This rearrangement joins TRBV29-1 to TRBJ1-1; D ambiguous. Germline V gene sequence: CDR1 SQVTM, CDR2 ANQGSEA. This CDR3 has 12 amino acids. V was shortened by 5 bases and J by 5 bases, with 12 bases between the two germline ends. The CDR3 reads CSVSTDWTEAFF. CDR3 coding DNA: TGCAGCGTTTCGACGGATTGGACTGAAGCTTTCTTT.